This T cell receptor (beta chain) originates from a study of blood T cell repertoires in COVID-19. Overall study: Spain, Italy and the United States supplied samples that represented acute and convalescent COVID-19. The analysed material was cDNA or gDNA that came from T cells, B-cell-depleted T cells, or PBMCs.

This CDR3 is 12 amino acids long. V lost 4 bases and J lost 5, with 11 bases in between. Germline V gives CDR1 GTSNPN, CDR2 SVGIG (reference sequence). Sequencing was performed with immunoSEQ multiplex PCR; in TCRdb, only in-frame clones are kept and a portion is missing. Of roughly 250,000 clones in the sample, around 85% are singletons; the top ten hold about 4.1%. Across about two dozen US areas, participants ranged in age from 18 to 89 years. Participant reports of clinical history set cohort assignment. The chain joins TRBV30 to TRBJ1-1, with D possibly being TRBD1 (6 bases). The sample was PBMCs or T cells enriched from blood (not recorded which). The receptor was isolated from a woman in her twenties or thirties who had recovered from COVID-19. The CDR3 here is CAWIGGRTEAFF. CDR3 nucleotides: TGTGCCTGGATAGGGGGAAGGACTGAAGCTTTCTTT.